This entry features one T cell receptor beta chain sequence. Its antigen is unknown. No much larger clone is present one base from it, and per-base qualities are unavailable. Sorted unstimulated T cells, along with proliferating T cells recovered from mixed lymphocyte reactions, underwent TCRbeta CDR3 sequencing. Fresh whole blood from around 11 HLA-typed healthy donors was used to isolate PBMCs. To map where alloreactive clones came from, unstimulated CD4+ regulatory T cells were FACS-sorted. The method behind the library was the immunoSEQ multiplex PCR assay. Each sample had roughly 100,000 TCR templates assayed by the deep sequencing platform. Genomic DNA extracted from sorted T cells was used for TCRbeta CDR3 sequencing. The authors processed their data as follows. Clonal analysis of TCRbeta CDR3 data was done in the R programming language. Unstimulated samples were compared with post-reaction CFSE-low samples to define alloreactive CD4+ and CD8+ clones. By matching sequences to the repertoires of sorted unstimulated Treg and non-Treg cells, each alloreactive CD4+ clone was assigned a regulatory or non-regulatory origin. Entries here come from immuneACCESS through TCRdb and include only in-frame sequences with V and J called. Some clones fail to appear in such tables; in the studies checked, an unresolved V gene covers under half of the shortfall, and the cause of the remainder is unknown. Clonal size and the V and J genes are those of that table, whereas D and trimming came from the DNA. The sample table records roughly 82,000 clones; about nine tenths of these occur just once. The ten largest clonotypes hold roughly 1.4% of the sample.

This sample stems from a study of siplizumab effects on memory and regulatory T cells (dated by TCRdb to about 2019). At the level of the whole study: The study looked at the effect of siplizumab, an anti-CD2 antibody, on alloreactive T-cell subsets in allogeneic mixed lymphocyte reactions made from human PBMCs.

For this chain, trimming is 10 bases at the V end and 8 bases at the J end, and the number of junction bases without a gene match is 11. Sequences MNHNY (CDR1) and SVGAGI (CDR2) are obtained from the germline V gene (reference sequence). Measured from the cysteine to the phenylalanine, the CDR3 is 13 residues long. CDR3 DNA only is kept here, 39 bases in frame from base 1. What the work shows at the level of the full study, not this receptor alone: Siplizumab significantly reduced the cumulative frequency of alloreactive sequences traceable to unstimulated CD4+ memory T cells. The suppressive function of proliferating Tregs from siplizumab cultures was not functionally confirmed. Because sequences at frequencies below about 10^-5 were poorly captured, only a minor fraction of alloreactive clones could be mapped back to unstimulated subsets. In reactions with siplizumab, an average of approximately 70% of mappable alloreactive CD4+ clones were Treg-derived, compared with 25% to 30% in control reactions. Compared with memory T cells, unstimulated naive T cells appeared more diverse, and naive cells seemed to make a substantial contribution to the alloresponse. A naive or memory phenotype could not be assigned to roughly 80-96% of proliferating CD4+ or CD8+ clones.

The receptor was derived from a human donor in good health. This chain is built from TRBV6-6 and TRBJ1-2; the junction holds 9 bases that match TRBD1. What was sequenced was Tregs sorted from blood. The CDR3 in this case is CATTTGTGRGYTF. The nucleotide sequence is TGTGCCACGACGACCGGGACAGGGAGAGGCTACACCTTC.